What follows describes a single T cell receptor (beta chain). Its antigen is not known. The data were taken from a study of long-term antiretroviral therapy in people with HIV. In the study overall: Samples collected earliest predate the 2015 immediate-ART recommendation by about a decade. Study-wide results and limits: Patients on ART gained diversity, which nonetheless stayed below transplant donor controls.

Survey-level resolution applied to immunoSEQ assay v3.0. Produced via immunoSEQ multiplex PCR; TCRdb's table is partial and in-frame only. Of 25,000 to 35,000 clones listed, roughly nine tenths are singletons. Germline CDR1 SGHVS, CDR2 FQNEAQ. The CDR3 covers 16 residues. V was cut by 6 bases and J by 7 bases, with 22 bases left in between. Researchers secured at least one pre-ART and at least two post-ART PBMC samples from each donor. Everyone in the study who had HIV was treated in the United States. The material was unsorted PBMCs, obtained 3.1 years after starting antiretroviral therapy. V and J are TRBV7-8 and TRBJ2-1; TRBD2 might be the D (6 bases). The sequence was obtained from a man younger than 35 with HIV. CDR3 loop: CASRASWVAGLNEQFF. The CDR3, as DNA: TGTGCCAGCAGAGCGAGCTGGGTCGCGGGATTGAATGAGCAGTTCTTC. Filled out from reference TRBV7-8 and TRBJ2-1, the complete variable domain reads GAGVSQSPRYKVAKRGQDVALRCDPISGHVSLFWYQQALGQGPEFLTYFQNEAQLDKSGLPSDRFFAERPEGSVSTLKIQRTQQEDSAVYLCASRASWVAGLNEQFFGPGTRLTVL.